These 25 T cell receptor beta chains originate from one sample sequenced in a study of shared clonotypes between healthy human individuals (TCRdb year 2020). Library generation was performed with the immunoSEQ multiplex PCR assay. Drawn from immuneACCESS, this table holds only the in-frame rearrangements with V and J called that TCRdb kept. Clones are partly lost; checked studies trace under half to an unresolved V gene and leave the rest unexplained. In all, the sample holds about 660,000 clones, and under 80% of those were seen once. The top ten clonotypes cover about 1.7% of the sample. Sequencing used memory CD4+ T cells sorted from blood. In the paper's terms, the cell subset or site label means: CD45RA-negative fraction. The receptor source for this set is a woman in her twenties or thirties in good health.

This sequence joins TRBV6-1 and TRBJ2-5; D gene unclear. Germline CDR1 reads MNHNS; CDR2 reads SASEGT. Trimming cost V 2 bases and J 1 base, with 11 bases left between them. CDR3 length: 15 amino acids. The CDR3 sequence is CASSEKIRPQETQYF. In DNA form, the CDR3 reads TGTGCCAGCAGTGAAAAAATCCGTCCCCAAGAGACCCAGTACTTC.

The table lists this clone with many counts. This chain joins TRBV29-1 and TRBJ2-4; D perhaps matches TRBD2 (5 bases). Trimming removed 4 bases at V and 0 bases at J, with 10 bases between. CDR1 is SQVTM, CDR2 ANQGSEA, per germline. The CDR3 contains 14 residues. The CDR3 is CSVVGSEAKNIQYF. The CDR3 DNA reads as TGCAGCGTTGTAGGGAGTGAAGCCAAAAACATTCAGTACTTC. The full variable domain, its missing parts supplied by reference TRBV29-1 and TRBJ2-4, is SAVISQKPSRDICQRGTSLTIQCQVDSQVTMMFWYRQQPGQSLTLIATANQGSEATYESGFVIDKFPISRPNLTFSTLTVSNMSPEDSSIYLCSVVGSEAKNIQYFGAGTRLSVL.

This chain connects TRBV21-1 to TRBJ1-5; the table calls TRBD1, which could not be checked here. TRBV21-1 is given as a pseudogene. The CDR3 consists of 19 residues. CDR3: CASSKAGTGTPYSNQPQHF. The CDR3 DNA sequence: TGTGCCAGCAGCAAAGCTGGGACAGGGACCCCCTATAGCAATCAGCCCCAGCATTTT.

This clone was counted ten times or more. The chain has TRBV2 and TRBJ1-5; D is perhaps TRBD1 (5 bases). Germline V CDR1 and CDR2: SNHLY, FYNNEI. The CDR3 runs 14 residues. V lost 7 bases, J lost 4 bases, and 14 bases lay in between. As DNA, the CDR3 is TGTGCCAGCACCAGGGTTGAAAGGAATCAGCCCCAGCATTTT. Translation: CASTRVERNQPQHF.

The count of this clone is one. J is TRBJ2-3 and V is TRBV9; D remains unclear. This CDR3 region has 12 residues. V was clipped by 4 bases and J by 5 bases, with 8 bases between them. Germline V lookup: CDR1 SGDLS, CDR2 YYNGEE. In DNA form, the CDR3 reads TGTGCCAGCAGCACCCACGAAGATACGCAGTATTTT. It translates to CASSTHEDTQYF.

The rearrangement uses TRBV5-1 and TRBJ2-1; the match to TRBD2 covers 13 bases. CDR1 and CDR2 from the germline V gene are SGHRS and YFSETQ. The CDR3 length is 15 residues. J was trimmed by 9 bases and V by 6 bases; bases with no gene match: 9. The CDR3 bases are TGCGCCAGCATGTCCGGGACTAGCGGGATTGGTGAGCAGTTCTTC. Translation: CASMSGTSGIGEQFF.

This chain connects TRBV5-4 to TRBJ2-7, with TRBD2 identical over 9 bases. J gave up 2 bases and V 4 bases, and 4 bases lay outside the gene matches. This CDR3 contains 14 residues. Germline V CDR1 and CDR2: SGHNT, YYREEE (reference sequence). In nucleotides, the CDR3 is TGTGCCAGCAGCCGAGCGGGAGGCACCTACGAGCAGTACTTC. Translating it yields CASSRAGGTYEQYF.

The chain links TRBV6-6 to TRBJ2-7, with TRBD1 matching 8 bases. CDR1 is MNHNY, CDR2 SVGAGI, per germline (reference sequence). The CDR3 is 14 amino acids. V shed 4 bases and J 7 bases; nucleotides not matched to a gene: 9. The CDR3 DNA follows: TGTGCCAGCAGTTCCGGTCAGGGGGCTAGGGAGCAGTACTTC. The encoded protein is CASSSGQGAREQYF.

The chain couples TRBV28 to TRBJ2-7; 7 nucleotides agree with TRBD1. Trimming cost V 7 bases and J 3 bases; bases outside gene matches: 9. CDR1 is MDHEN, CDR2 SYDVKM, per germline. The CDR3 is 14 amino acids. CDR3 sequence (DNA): TGTGCCAGCACCTCGGTACAGGGGTTCTACGAGCAGTACTTC. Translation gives CASTSVQGFYEQYF.

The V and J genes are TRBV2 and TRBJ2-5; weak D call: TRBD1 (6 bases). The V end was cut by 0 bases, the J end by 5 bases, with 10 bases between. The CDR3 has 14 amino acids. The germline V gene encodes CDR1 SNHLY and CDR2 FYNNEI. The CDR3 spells CASSEAGTFETQYF. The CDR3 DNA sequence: TGTGCCAGCAGTGAAGCCGGGACATTTGAGACCCAGTACTTC.

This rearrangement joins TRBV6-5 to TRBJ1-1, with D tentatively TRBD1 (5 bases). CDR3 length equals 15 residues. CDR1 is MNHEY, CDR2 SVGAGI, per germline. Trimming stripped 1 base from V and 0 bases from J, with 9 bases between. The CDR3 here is CASSYLDNLNTEAFF. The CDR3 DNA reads TGTGCCAGCAGTTACTTGGACAACTTGAACACTGAAGCTTTCTTT.

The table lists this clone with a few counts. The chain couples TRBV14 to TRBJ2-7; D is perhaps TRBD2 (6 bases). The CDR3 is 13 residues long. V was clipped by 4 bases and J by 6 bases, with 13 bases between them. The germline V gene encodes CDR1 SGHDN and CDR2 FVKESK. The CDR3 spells CASSRGNPSEQYF. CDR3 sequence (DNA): TGTGCCAGCAGCCGCGGGAACCCTAGCGAGCAGTACTTC.

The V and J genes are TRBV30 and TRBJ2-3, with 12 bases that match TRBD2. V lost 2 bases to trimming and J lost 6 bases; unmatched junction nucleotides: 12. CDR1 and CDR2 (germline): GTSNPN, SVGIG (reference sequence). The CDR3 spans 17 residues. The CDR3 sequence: CAWSPSGLAGTKDTQYF. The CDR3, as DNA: TGTGCCTGGAGTCCCTCCGGACTAGCGGGGACTAAGGATACGCAGTATTTT.

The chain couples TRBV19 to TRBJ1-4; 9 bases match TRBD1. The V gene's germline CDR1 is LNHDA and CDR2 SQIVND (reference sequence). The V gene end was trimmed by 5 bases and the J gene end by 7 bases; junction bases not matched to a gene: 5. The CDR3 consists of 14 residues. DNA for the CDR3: TGTGCCAGTAGTGAACAGGGGGCTTCTGAAAAACTGTTTTTT. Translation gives CASSEQGASEKLFF.

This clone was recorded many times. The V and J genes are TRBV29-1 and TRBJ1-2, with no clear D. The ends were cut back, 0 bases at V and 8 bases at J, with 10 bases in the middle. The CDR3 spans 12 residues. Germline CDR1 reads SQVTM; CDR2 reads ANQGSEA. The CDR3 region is CSVEDSNGGYTF. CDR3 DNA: TGCAGCGTTGAAGACTCAAACGGGGGCTACACCTTC.

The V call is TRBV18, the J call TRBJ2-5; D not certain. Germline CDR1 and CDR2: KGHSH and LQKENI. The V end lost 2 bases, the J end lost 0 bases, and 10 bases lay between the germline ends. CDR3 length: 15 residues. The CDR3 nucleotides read TGTGCCAGCTCACCAATCGGACCGTACCAAGAGACCCAGTACTTC. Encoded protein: CASSPIGPYQETQYF.

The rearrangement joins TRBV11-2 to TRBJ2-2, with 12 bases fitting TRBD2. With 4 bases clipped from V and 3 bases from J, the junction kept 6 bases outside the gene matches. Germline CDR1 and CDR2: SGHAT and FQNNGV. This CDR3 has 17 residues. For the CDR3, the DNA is TGTGCCAGCAGCTACGGACTAGCGGGAATTTACACCGGGGAGCTGTTTTTT. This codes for CASSYGLAGIYTGELFF.

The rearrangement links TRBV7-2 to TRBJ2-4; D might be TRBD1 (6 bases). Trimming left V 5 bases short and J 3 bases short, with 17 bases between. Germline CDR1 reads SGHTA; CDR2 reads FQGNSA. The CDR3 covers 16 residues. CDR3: CASSHGQSVGKNIQYF. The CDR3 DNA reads TGTGCCAGCAGCCACGGACAGTCTGTGGGCAAAAACATTCAGTACTTC.

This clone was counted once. CDR3 sequence reads: CASRKKLAGSARQYF. The CDR3 DNA sequence: TGTGCCAGCAGAAAGAAATTAGCAGGGTCAGCCAGACAGTATTTT. The chain has TRBV28 and TRBJ2-3, with TRBD1 as a possible D gene (5 bases). V was cut by 6 bases and J by 12 bases, with 25 bases left in between. The CDR3 covers 15 residues. Germline CDR1 MDHEN, CDR2 SYDVKM.

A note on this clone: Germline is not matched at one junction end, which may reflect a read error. The CDR3 protein is CASSYSGTGLRGWLF. The CDR3 DNA reads TGTGCCAGCAGCTACTCCGGGACAGGGCTTCGCGGTTGGCTCTTC. The genes are TRBV5-6 and TRBJ2-7; 9 bases map to TRBD1. The CDR3 sequence is 15 residues long. The germline V gene encodes CDR1 SGHDT and CDR2 YYEEEE.

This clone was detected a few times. CDR3 nucleotides: TGCGCCAGCAGCCGCGAGGACAGGGGCTACGAGCAGTACTTC. Translation gives CASSREDRGYEQYF. The chain couples TRBV4-1 to TRBJ2-5, with TRBD1 identical over 9 bases. The J call is doubtful: the DNA matches TRBJ2-7 better. There are 14 residues in the CDR3. Germline CDR1 and CDR2: MGHRA and YSYEKL.

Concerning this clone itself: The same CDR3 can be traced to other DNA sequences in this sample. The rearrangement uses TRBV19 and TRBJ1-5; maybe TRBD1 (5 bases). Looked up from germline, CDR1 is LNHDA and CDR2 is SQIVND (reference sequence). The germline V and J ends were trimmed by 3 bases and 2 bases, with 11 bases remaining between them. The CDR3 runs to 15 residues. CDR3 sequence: CASSIAGGGNQPQHF. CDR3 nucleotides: TGTGCCAGTAGTATCGCGGGGGGAGGCAATCAGCCCCAGCATTTT. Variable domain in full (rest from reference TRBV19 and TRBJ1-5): DGGITQSPKYLFRKEGQNVTLSCEQNLNHDAMYWYRQDPGQGLRLIYYSQIVNDFQKGDIAEGYSVSREKKESFPLTVTSAQKNPTAFYLCASSIAGGGNQPQHFGDGTRLSIL.

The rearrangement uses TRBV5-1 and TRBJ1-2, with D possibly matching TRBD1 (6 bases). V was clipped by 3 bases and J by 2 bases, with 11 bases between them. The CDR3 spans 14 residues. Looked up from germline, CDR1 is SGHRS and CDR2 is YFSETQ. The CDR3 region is CASSSQTGNYGYTF. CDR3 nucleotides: TGCGCCAGCAGCTCCCAAACAGGGAACTATGGCTACACCTTC.

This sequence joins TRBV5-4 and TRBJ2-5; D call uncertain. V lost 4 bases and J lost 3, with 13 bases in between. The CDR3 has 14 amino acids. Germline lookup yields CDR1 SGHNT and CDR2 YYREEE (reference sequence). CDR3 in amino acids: CASSVRAFKETQYF. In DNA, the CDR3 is TGTGCCAGCAGCGTTAGGGCATTTAAAGAGACCCAGTACTTC.

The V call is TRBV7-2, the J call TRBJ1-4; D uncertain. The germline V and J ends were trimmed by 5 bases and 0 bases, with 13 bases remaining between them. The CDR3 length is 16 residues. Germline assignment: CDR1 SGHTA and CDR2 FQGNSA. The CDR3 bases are TGTGCCAGCAGCACCAACTTCGCCGCAACTAATGAAAAACTGTTTTTT. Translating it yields CASSTNFAATNEKLFF.